This T cell receptor beta chain was recovered during a study of prognosis after radiotherapy for stage I lung cancer. At least ten counts were recorded for this clonotype. Its target is unknown. From germline, CDR1 is SEHNR and CDR2 FQNEAQ (reference sequence). CDR3 length equals 14 residues. Deletions cut 4 bases from V and 8 bases from J, with 17 bases between. Study findings and constraints: Tumor-specific reactivity of the expanded TCR clones remained undetermined.

It was by two-round multiplex PCR that TCR beta CDR3 was amplified from genomic DNA. Round-one PCR had primers specific to each TRBV and TRBJ gene. A single record per CDR3 protein comes from TCRdb applying MiXCR to the multiplex PCR reads. The sample gives under 75,000 distinct CDR3 sequences, more than 20% of which show up once; 7.5% is in the top ten. This receptor was obtained from a donor aged 50 or older with non-small cell lung cancer. The chain joins TRBV7-9 to TRBJ1-2, with a weak D call TRBD1 (5 bases). The sample here was PBMCs, taken before or after stereotactic body radiation therapy (not recorded which). The CDR3 DNA is TGTGCCAGCAGCTCGTCCGGGACGCTGGGCGGCTACACCTTC. Its protein product is CASSSSGTLGGYTF.